The present TCR beta chain was sequenced within a study of cytomegalovirus exposure and HLA in healthy donors. Study observations and caveats: The study flagged 150 to 200 TCR beta chains as cytomegalovirus-associated. When the data were analyzed later, several of the most significant clusters appeared to be linked to common viral pathogens.

Germline lookup yields CDR1 MNHNS and CDR2 SASEGT. The V and J ends lost 2 bases and 5 bases respectively, with 15 bases between them. This CDR3 is built from 15 residues. With regard to this clone: Its antigen remains unknown.

Primers for the PCR totalled 60 Vbeta and 13 Jbeta. The assay was immunoSEQ multiplex PCR, and TCRdb's table has in-frame clones only and misses some. The table has about 130,000 clones, roughly two thirds seen once; the top ten hold 1.6%. The rearrangement joins TRBV6-1 to TRBJ2-5, with a tentative D call TRBD2 (5 bases). The clonotype comes from a man aged 30 to 45 in good health and CMV-seropositive. The sample consisted of PBMCs. The CDR3 sequence is CASSEMVGVDETQYF. DNA for the CDR3: TGTGCCAGCAGTGAAATGGTGGGAGTCGATGAGACCCAGTACTTC.